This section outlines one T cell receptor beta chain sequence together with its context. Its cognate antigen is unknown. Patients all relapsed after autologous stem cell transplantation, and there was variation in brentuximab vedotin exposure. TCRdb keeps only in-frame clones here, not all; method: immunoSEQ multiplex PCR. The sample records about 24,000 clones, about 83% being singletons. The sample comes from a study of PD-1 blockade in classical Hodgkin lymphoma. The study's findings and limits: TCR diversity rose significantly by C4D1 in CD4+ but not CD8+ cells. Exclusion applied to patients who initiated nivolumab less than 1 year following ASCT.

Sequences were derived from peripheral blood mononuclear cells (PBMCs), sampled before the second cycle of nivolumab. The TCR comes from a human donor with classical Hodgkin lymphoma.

The CDR3 loop reads CASSFPTGQEAFF. CDR3 DNA sequence: TGTGCCAGCAGTTTCCCGACAGGGCAAGAAGCTTTCTTT. This chain links TRBV6-6 with TRBJ1-1; 7 bases fit TRBD1. The length of the CDR3 is 13 residues. Germline V gene lookup returns CDR1 MNHNY and CDR2 SVGAGI (reference sequence). V trimming: 4 bases; J trimming: 8 bases; junction bases outside the gene matches: 7.